This T cell receptor (beta chain) stems from a study of blood T cell repertoires in COVID-19. Study-wide background: COVID-19 samples, acute and convalescent, were from the United States, Italy and Spain. The cDNA or gDNA used as material had been derived from T cells, B-cell-depleted T cells, or PBMCs.

J lost 6 bases, V lost 0 bases, and 3 bases had no gene match. This CDR3 comprises 15 residues. Germline V gene data show CDR1 as MNHEY and CDR2 as SVGAGI. The protocol was immunoSEQ multiplex PCR, while the TCRdb copy is restricted to in-frame clones and leaves out a portion. The sample records about 120,000 clones, 82% being singletons. The V call is TRBV6-5, the J call TRBJ2-2, with 8 bases that match TRBD1. The sequence derives from a human donor in a cohort sampled during active COVID-19. The sequenced material came from peripheral blood. The CDR3 nucleotides read TGTGCCAGCAGTTACTCCAGGGGGCTATCCGGGGAGCTGTTTTTT. Residues: CASSYSRGLSGELFF.